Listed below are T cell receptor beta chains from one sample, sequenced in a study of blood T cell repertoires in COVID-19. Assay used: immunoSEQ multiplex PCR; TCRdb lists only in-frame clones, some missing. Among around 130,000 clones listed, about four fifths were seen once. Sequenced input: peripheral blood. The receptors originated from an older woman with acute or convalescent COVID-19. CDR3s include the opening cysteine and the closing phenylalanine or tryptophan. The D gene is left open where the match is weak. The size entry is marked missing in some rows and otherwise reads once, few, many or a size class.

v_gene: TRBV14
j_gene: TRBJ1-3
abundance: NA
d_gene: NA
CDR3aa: CASSSGHSGNTIYF
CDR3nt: TGTGCCAGCAGCTCCGGTCACTCTGGAAACACCATATATTTT

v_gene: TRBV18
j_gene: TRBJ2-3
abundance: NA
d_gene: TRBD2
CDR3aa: CASSPRGVGTDTQYF
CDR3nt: TGTGCCAGCTCACCCCGGGGGGTAGGCACAGATACGCAGTATTTT

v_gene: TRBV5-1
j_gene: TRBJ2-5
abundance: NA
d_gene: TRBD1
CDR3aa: CASSLDTGEETQYF
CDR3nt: TGCGCCAGCAGCTTGGACACAGGGGAAGAGACCCAGTACTTC

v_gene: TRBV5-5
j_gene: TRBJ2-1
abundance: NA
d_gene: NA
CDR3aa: CASSLAFGRSSYNEQFF
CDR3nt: TGTGCCAGCAGCTTGGCCTTTGGGAGGAGCTCCTACAATGAGCAGTTCTTC

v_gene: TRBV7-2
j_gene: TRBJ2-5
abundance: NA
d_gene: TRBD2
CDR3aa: CASSTSAETQYF
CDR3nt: TGTGCCAGCAGCACTAGCGCAGAGACCCAGTACTTC

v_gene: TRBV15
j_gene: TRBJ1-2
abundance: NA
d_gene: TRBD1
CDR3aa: CATTIPGQEYYGYTF
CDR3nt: TGTGCCACCACAATTCCGGGACAGGAATACTATGGCTACACCTTC

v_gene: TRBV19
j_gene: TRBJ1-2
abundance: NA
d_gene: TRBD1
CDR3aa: CASSTGDSSNYGYTF
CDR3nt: TGTGCCAGTAGTACCGGGGACAGCTCTAACTATGGCTACACCTTC

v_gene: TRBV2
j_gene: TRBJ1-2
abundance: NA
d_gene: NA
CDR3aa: CASVKGVGGYTF
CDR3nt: TGTGCCAGCGTGAAGGGAGTCGGAGGCTACACCTTC

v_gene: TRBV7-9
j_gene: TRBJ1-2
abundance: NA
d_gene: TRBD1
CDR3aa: CASSLGGQGYGYTF
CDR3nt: TGTGCCAGCAGCTTAGGGGGACAGGGCTATGGCTACACCTTC

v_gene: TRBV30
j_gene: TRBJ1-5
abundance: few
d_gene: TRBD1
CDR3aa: CAWSVQGSNQPQHF
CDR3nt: TGTGCCTGGAGTGTACAGGGGAGCAATCAGCCCCAGCATTTT

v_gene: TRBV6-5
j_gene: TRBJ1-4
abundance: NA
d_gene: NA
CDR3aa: CASTLKYPGSKLFF
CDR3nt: TGTGCCAGCACCTTAAAATACCCCGGTAGTAAACTGTTTTTT

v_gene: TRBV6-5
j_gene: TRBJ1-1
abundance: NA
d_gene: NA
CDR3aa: CASSPYGGGSEAFF
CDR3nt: TGTGCCAGCAGTCCCTACGGGGGTGGTTCTGAAGCTTTCTTT

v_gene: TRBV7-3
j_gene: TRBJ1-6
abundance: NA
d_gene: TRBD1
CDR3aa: CASSRQGATNSPLHF
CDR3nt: TGTGCCAGCAGCCGACAGGGGGCTACAAATTCACCCCTCCACTTT

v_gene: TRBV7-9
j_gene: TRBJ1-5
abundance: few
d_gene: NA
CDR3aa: CASRYGVWTASNQPQHF
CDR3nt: TGTGCCAGCAGATACGGGGTGTGGACAGCTAGCAATCAGCCCCAGCATTTT

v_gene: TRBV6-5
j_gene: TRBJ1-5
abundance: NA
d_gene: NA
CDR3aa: CASRQGSNQPQHF
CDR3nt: TGTGCCAGCAGACAGGGAAGCAATCAGCCCCAGCATTTT

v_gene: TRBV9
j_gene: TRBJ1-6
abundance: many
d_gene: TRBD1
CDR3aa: CASSVEGARSPLHF
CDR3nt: TGTGCCAGCAGCGTAGAGGGGGCGCGATCACCCCTCCACTTT

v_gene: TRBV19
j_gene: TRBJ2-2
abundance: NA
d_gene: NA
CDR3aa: CASSKYEVNTGELFF
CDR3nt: TGTGCCAGTAGCAAGTACGAGGTAAACACCGGGGAGCTGTTTTTT

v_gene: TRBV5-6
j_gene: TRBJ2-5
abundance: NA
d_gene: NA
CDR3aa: CASSPAGGKTQYF
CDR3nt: TGTGCCAGCAGCCCGGCGGGTGGAAAGACCCAGTACTTC

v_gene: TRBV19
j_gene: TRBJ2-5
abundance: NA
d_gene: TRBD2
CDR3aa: CASSISGASGTQYF
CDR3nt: TGTGCCAGTAGTATAAGCGGGGCCTCGGGGACCCAGTACTTC

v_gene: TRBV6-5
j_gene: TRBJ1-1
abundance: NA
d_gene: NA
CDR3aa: CASRKFGHTEAFF
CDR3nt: TGTGCCAGCAGGAAATTCGGTCACACTGAAGCTTTCTTT

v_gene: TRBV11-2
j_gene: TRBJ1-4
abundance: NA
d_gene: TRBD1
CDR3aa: CASSRTGGKSEKLFF
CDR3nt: TGTGCCAGCAGCCGAACAGGGGGCAAGAGTGAAAAACTGTTTTTT

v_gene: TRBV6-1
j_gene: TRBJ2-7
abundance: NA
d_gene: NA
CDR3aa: CASSEASLPTREQYF
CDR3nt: TGTGCCAGCAGTGAAGCGAGTCTGCCTACTCGGGAGCAGTACTTC

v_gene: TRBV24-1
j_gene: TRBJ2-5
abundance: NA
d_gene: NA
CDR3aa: CATSDLGGGTGEETQYF
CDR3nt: TGTGCCACCAGTGATTTAGGGGGAGGCACAGGGGAAGAGACCCAGTACTTC

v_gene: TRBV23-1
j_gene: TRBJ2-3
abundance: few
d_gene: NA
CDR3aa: CASSPCIRSTDTQYF
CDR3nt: TGCGCCAGCAGTCCCTGTATCAGAAGCACAGATACGCAGTATTTT

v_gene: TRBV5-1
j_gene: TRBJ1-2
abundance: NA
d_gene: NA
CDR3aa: CASSLAPTQANYGYTF
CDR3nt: TGCGCCAGCAGCTTGGCTCCGACTCAAGCTAACTATGGCTACACCTTC

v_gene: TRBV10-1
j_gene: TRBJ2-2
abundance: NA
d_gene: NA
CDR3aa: CASSVGQNTGELFF
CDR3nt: TGCGCCAGCAGTGTGGGACAGAACACCGGGGAGCTGTTTTTT

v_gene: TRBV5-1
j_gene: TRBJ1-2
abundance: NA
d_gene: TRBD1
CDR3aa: CASSYGTGNGYTF
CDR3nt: TGCGCCAGCAGCTACGGGACAGGTAATGGCTACACCTTC

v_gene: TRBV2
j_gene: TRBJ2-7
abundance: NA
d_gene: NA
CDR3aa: CASSDEGYEQYF
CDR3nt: TGTGCCAGCAGTGACGAGGGCTACGAGCAGTACTTC

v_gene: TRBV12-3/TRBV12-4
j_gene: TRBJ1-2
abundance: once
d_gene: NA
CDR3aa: CASSDGSRYGYTF
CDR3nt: TGTGCCAGCAGTGACGGGTCTCGATATGGCTACACCTTC

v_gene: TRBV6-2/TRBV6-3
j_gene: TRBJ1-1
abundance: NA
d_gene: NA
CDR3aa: CASSFHMNTEAFF
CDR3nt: TGTGCCAGCAGTTTTCACATGAACACTGAAGCTTTCTTT

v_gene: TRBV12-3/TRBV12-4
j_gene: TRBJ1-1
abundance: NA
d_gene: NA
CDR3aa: CASSRQENTEAFF
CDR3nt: TGTGCCAGCAGTCGACAGGAAAACACTGAAGCTTTCTTT

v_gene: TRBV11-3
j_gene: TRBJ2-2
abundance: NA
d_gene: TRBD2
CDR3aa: CASSSGLADPDLFF
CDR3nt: TGTGCCAGCAGCTCGGGACTAGCGGACCCAGATCTGTTTTTT

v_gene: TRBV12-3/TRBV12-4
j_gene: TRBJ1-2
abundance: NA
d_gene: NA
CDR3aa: CASRRAGSNGYTF
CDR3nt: TGTGCCAGCAGACGGGCGGGTAGCAATGGCTACACCTTC

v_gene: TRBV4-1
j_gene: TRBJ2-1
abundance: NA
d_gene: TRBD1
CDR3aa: CASSQVDRGVWDEQFF
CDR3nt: TGCGCCAGCAGCCAGGTGGACAGGGGGGTTTGGGATGAGCAGTTCTTC

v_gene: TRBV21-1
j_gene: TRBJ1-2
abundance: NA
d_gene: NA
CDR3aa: CASSTRGSLQGGYTF
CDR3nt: TGTGCCAGCAGCACCCGGGGCAGCCTACAGGGTGGCTACACCTTC

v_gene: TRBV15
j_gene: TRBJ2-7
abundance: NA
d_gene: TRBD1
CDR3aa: CATSRGQGIPEQYF
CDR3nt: TGTGCCACCAGCAGGGGACAGGGGATCCCCGAGCAGTACTTC

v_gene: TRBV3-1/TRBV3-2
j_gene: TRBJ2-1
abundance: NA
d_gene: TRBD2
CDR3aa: CASSSWTSGGVGEQFF
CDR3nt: TGTGCCAGCAGCTCCTGGACTAGCGGGGGGGTAGGTGAGCAGTTCTTC

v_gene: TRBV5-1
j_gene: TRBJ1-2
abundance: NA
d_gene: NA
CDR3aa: CASREDRLDGYTF
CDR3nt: TGCGCCAGCAGGGAGGACCGCCTAGATGGCTACACCTTC

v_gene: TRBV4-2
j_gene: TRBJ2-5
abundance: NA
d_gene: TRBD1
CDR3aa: CASSQGSETGGVETQYF
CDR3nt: TGTGCCAGCAGCCAAGGGTCCGAAACAGGGGGCGTTGAGACCCAGTACTTC

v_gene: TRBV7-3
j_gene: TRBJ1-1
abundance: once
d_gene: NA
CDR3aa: CASSSQGPAKAFF
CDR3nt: TGTGCCAGCAGCTCACAGGGTCCGGCCAAGGCTTTCTTT

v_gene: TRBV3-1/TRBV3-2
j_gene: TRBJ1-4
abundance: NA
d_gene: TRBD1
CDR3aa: CASSQPQGAFNEKLFF
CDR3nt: TGTGCCAGCAGCCAACCGCAGGGGGCCTTTAACGAAAAACTGTTTTTT

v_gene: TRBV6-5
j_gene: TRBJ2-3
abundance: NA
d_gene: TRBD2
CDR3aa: CASTTGGWTDTQYF
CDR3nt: TGTGCCAGCACAACGGGGGGTTGGACAGATACGCAGTATTTT

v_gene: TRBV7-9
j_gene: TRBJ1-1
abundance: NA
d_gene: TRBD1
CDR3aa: CASSSAGTANTEAFF
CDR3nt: TGTGCCAGCAGCTCAGCCGGGACAGCCAACACTGAAGCTTTCTTT

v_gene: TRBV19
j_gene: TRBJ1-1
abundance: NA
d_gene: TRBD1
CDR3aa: CASSKGQGDTEAFF
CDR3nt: TGTGCCAGTAGTAAAGGACAGGGGGACACTGAAGCTTTCTTT

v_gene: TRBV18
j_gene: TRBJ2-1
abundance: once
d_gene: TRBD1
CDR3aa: CASSSRTGGDEQFF
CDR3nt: TGTGCCAGCTCATCCCGGACAGGGGGAGATGAGCAGTTCTTC

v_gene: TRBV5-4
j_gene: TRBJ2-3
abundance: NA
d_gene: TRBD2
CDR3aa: CASSVSGGADDTQYF
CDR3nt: TGTGCCAGCAGCGTTAGCGGGGGGGCTGATGATACGCAGTATTTT